The next 26 T cell receptor beta chains were all read from a single sample in a study of early T cells in non-severe SARS-CoV-2 infection. In TCRdb, the 5' RACE reads were re-called with MiXCR into one record per CDR3 protein. The repertoire holds more than 85,000 distinct CDR3 sequences, about 15% seen once, with about 1.3% in the top ten. Specimen: whole blood. The source is an adult who was a healthcare worker with PCR-confirmed SARS-CoV-2 infection or an uninfected control (not recorded which).

The J gene is TRBJ1-2, the V gene TRBV28; 7 bases are a match to TRBD1. This CDR3 has 12 residues. The ends lost 7 bases at V and 7 bases at J; junction bases unmatched: 6. Per the germline V gene, CDR1 is MDHEN and CDR2 is SYDVKM. CDR3 in amino acids: CASTKPGGGYTF. CDR3 sequence (DNA): TGTGCCAGCACCAAACCAGGGGGTGGCTACACCTTC.

The CDR3 loop reads CSAPGTGLYEQYF. As DNA, the CDR3 is TGCAGTGCCCCAGGGACAGGACTCTACGAGCAGTACTTC. The chain has TRBV20-1 and TRBJ2-7, with TRBD1 matching 8 bases. This CDR3 has 13 amino acids. Trimming removed 6 bases from V and 3 bases from J; junction bases left unmatched: 7. The V gene's germline CDR1 is DFQATT and CDR2 SNEGSKA (reference sequence).

CDR3 sequence (DNA): TGCAGCGTTGTGGGACAGTATAGGACTGAAGCTTTCTTT. As protein: CSVVGQYRTEAFF. The chain is built from TRBV29-1 and TRBJ1-1; 7 nucleotides line up with TRBD1. The CDR3 loop spans 13 amino acids. Germline V CDR1 and CDR2: SQVTM, ANQGSEA. The J segment lost 5 bases and the V segment lost 4 bases, leaving 7 bases of the junction unmatched.

This clonotype was recorded a few times. This chain uses TRBV6-5 with TRBJ2-1; D gene unclear. The V end lost 5 bases, the J end lost 7 bases, and 18 bases lay between the germline ends. The CDR3 is made up of 15 amino acids. The V gene's germline CDR1 is MNHEY and CDR2 SVGAGI. The CDR3: CASSLTSTGLNEQFF. For the CDR3, the DNA is TGTGCCAGCAGTCTCACCTCGACTGGTTTGAATGAGCAGTTCTTC.

In this sample, this clonotype turned up a few times. The J gene is TRBJ1-3, the V gene TRBV7-9; D is uncertain. CDR3 length: 16 amino acids. Germline assignment: CDR1 SEHNR and CDR2 FQNEAQ (reference sequence). The germline V and J ends were trimmed by 4 bases and 6 bases, with 19 bases remaining between them. The CDR3 DNA follows: TGTGCCAGCAGCTCTGGAACAGCCGCTACTGAAAACACCATATATTTT. Translating it yields CASSSGTAATENTIYF. Looking up the rest from reference TRBV7-9 and TRBJ1-3 gives the full variable domain: DTGVSQNPRHKITKRGQNVTFRCDPISEHNRLYWYRQTLGQGPEFLTYFQNEAQLEKSRLLSDRFSAERPKGSFSTLEIQRTEQGDSAMYLCASSSGTAATENTIYFGEGSWLTVV.

This clonotype came up many times. The chain is built from TRBV6-5 and TRBJ2-6; no definite D call. This CDR3 region has 14 residues. CDR1 and CDR2 from the germline V gene are MNHEY and SVGAGI. Trimming took 4 bases from V and 2 from J, leaving 6 bases between them. CDR3 DNA sequence: TGTGCCAGCAGTTCGGTAGCTGGGGCCAACGTCCTGACTTTC. Its protein is CASSSVAGANVLTF.

V usage is TRBV28 and J usage is TRBJ2-5; no firm D call. The CDR3 is 16 amino acids. Trimming removed 5 bases at V and 6 bases at J, with 22 bases between. Germline CDR1 and CDR2: MDHEN and SYDVKM. CDR3 loop: CASSRWGRDWVKTQYF. CDR3 in DNA: TGTGCCAGCAGTCGTTGGGGTAGGGATTGGGTGAAGACCCAGTACTTC. Full variable domain (rest looked up from reference TRBV28 and TRBJ2-5): DVKVTQSSRYLVKRTGEKVFLECVQDMDHENMFWYRQDPGLGLRLIYFSYDVKMKEKGDIPEGYSVSREKKERFSLILESASTNQTSMYLCASSRWGRDWVKTQYFGPGTRLLVL.

This clonotype turned up a few times. This rearrangement joins TRBV5-6 to TRBJ1-5, with D maybe TRBD1 (6 bases). The CDR3 is 13 residues long. Per germline, CDR1 SGHDT and CDR2 YYEEEE. Trimming stripped 4 bases from V and 4 bases from J, with 9 bases between. In DNA, the CDR3 is TGTGCCAGCAGCCGACAGGAAAATCAGCCCCAGCATTTT. Translation: CASSRQENQPQHF.

This clonotype was seen many times. The CDR3, as DNA: TGTGCCAGCTCACCACCGGCAGGGGGCCTCTCCTACGAGCAGTACTTC. This encodes CASSPPAGGLSYEQYF. The V and J genes are TRBV18 and TRBJ2-7; 8 nucleotides line up with TRBD1. J lost 0 bases, V lost 0 bases, and 4 bases had no gene match. This CDR3 region has 16 residues. Germline CDR1 is KGHSH and CDR2 is LQKENI. Full variable domain (missing parts from reference TRBV18 and TRBJ2-7): NAGVMQNPRHLVRRRGQEARLRCSPMKGHSHVYWYRQLPEEGLKFMVYLQKENIIDESGMPKERFSAEFPKEGPSILRIQQVVRGDSAAYFCASSPPAGGLSYEQYFGPGTRLTVT.

V and J are TRBV11-2 and TRBJ1-4; TRBD1 is a possible D gene (6 bases). The ends were cut back, 5 bases at V and 6 bases at J, with 19 bases in the middle. The CDR3 contains 16 residues. Germline-derived CDR1 and CDR2 are SGHAT and FQNNGV. The CDR3 DNA sequence: TGTGCCAGCAGCGCGCCAAAGGACAGTGGAGATGAAAAACTGTTTTTT. Amino acids: CASSAPKDSGDEKLFF.

This rearrangement joins TRBV18 to TRBJ2-7, with D unresolved. CDR1 and CDR2 (germline): KGHSH, LQKENI. V lost 2 bases, J lost 2 bases, and 7 bases lay in between. This CDR3 has 13 amino acids. In nucleotides, the CDR3 is TGTGCCAGCTCACCAGTTAAAACCTACGAGCAGTACTTC. This encodes CASSPVKTYEQYF.

The V gene is TRBV28, the J gene TRBJ2-1; 8 bases are shared with TRBD1. V lost 2 bases to trimming and J lost 7 bases; unmatched junction nucleotides: 10. This CDR3 has 16 residues. From germline, CDR1 is MDHEN and CDR2 SYDVKM. CDR3 coding DNA: TGTGCCAGCAGTTTAACCGGACAGGGAGGAGGTAATGAGCAGTTCTTC. Residues: CASSLTGQGGGNEQFF.

This clonotype was observed at least ten times. Mismatch with germline at one junction end may stem from a read error. This sequence joins TRBV6-2 or TRBV6-3 and TRBJ1-1; D call uncertain. CDR3 length: 13 amino acids. Germline loops: CDR1 MNHEY, CDR2 SVGEGT. The CDR3 nucleotides read TGTGCCAGCAGTTACGCCGGGGTATCTGAAGTTTTCTTT. Residues: CASSYAGVSEVFF.

The chain employs TRBV6-2 or TRBV6-3 and TRBJ2-5; 8 bases fit TRBD2. CDR3 length: 15 residues. The trim removed 5 bases at V and 5 bases at J, leaving 10 bases unmatched. From germline, CDR1 is MNHEY and CDR2 SVGEGT. This CDR3 reads CASSPQLGRGETQYF. CDR3 bases: TGTGCCAGCAGTCCTCAACTCGGGAGGGGGGAGACCCAGTACTTC.

The chain is built from TRBV5-6 and TRBJ2-1; 8 nucleotides line up with TRBD1. CDR3 length: 13 amino acids. J lost 6 bases, V lost 7 bases, and 6 bases had no gene match. From germline, CDR1 is SGHDT and CDR2 YYEEEE. CDR3 protein: CASGRTGGNEQFF. The CDR3 DNA is TGTGCCAGCGGCCGTACAGGGGGCAATGAGCAGTTCTTC. Full variable domain (rest looked up from reference TRBV5-6 and TRBJ2-1): DAGVTQSPTHLIKTRGQQVTLRCSPKSGHDTVSWYQQALGQGPQFIFQYYEEEERQRGNFPDRFSGHQFPNYSSELNVNALLLGDSALYLCASGRTGGNEQFFGPGTRLTVL.

The table lists this clonotype with a few counts. The chain joins TRBV28 to TRBJ2-3; D might be TRBD2 (5 bases). Germline CDR1 MDHEN, CDR2 SYDVKM. The CDR3 is 13 residues long. Trimming stripped 5 bases from V and 11 bases from J, with 17 bases between. The CDR3 coding sequence is TGTGCCAGCAGTCACCACACTCCGGCGGGGCAGTATTTT. Protein product: CASSHHTPAGQYF. The entire variable domain, with the rest obtained from reference TRBV28 and TRBJ2-3, is as follows: DVKVTQSSRYLVKRTGEKVFLECVQDMDHENMFWYRQDPGLGLRLIYFSYDVKMKEKGDIPEGYSVSREKKERFSLILESASTNQTSMYLCASSHHTPAGQYFGPGTRLTVL.

This clonotype was picked up many times. The J gene is TRBJ1-2, the V gene TRBV19; 11 bases are shared with TRBD1. Trimming at V came to 10 bases and at J to 4 bases, leaving 8 bases not matched to a gene. The length of the CDR3 is 14 residues. Germline values: CDR1 LNHDA, CDR2 SQIVND (reference sequence). The CDR3 protein is CATQDRGRLYGYTF. CDR3 coding DNA: TGTGCCACCCAGGACAGGGGGCGTCTCTATGGCTACACCTTC.

This clonotype was observed many times. V usage is TRBV20-1 and J usage is TRBJ2-7, with 8 positions matching TRBD1. Germline V lookup: CDR1 DFQATT, CDR2 SNEGSKA (reference sequence). Germline trimming cut 6 bases from V and 3 bases from J; bases unmatched to any gene: 7. The CDR3 is 13 residues long. CDR3 amino acids: CSAEDRDFYEQYF. The CDR3 DNA reads TGCAGTGCAGAGGACAGGGATTTCTACGAGCAGTACTTC.

This clonotype has a handful of counts. The chain carries TRBV9 and TRBJ2-7; maybe TRBD1 (6 bases). The V and J ends lost 4 bases and 5 bases respectively, with 22 bases between them. The CDR3 runs to 16 residues. Germline V gene lookup returns CDR1 SGDLS and CDR2 YYNGEE. CDR3: CASSPKGQSPSHEQYF. CDR3 bases: TGTGCCAGCAGCCCTAAAGGACAGTCCCCTTCGCACGAGCAGTACTTC.

This clonotype showed up many times. The J gene is TRBJ1-6, the V gene TRBV5-1, with a tentative D call TRBD1 (5 bases). The CDR3 loop spans 12 amino acids. V was cut by 7 bases and J by 11 bases, with 13 bases left in between. Germline assignment: CDR1 SGHRS and CDR2 YFSETQ. In DNA form, the CDR3 reads TGCGCCAGCGGGCCATCGGGGCCACCCCTCCACTTT. Its protein is CASGPSGPPLHF.

At least ten counts were recorded for this clonotype. V gene TRBV18 combines with J gene TRBJ1-5, with 8 bases matching TRBD1. With 2 bases clipped from V and 8 bases from J, the junction kept 5 bases outside the gene matches. The CDR3 has 14 amino acids. Germline-derived CDR1 and CDR2 are KGHSH and LQKENI. The CDR3 DNA reads as TGTGCCAGCTCACCAGGACAGGGAAGTAAGCCCCAGCATTTT. Its protein is CASSPGQGSKPQHF.

This clonotype was counted between two and nine times. The chain links TRBV4-2 to TRBJ2-7; 10 nucleotides agree with TRBD2. CDR1 LGHNA and CDR2 YNFKEQ come from the germline V gene. This CDR3 is 16 amino acids long. Losses at the gene ends were 0 bases for V and 7 bases for J; bases not matched to a gene: 9. DNA for the CDR3: TGTGCCAGCAGCCAAGATAAGAGCGGGAGGGTAGGGGAGCAGTACTTC. This gives the protein CASSQDKSGRVGEQYF.

The table lists this clonotype with a few counts. The V gene is TRBV24-1, the J gene TRBJ2-7; tentative D call: TRBD1 (6 bases). Germline V gives CDR1 KGHDR, CDR2 SFDVKD. V lost 2 bases, J lost 6 bases, and 19 bases lay in between. The CDR3 extends over 16 amino acids. The CDR3 sequence: CATSDSTQGLRAEQYF. Written as DNA, the CDR3 is TGTGCCACCAGTGATTCGACACAGGGTCTCCGTGCCGAGCAGTACTTC.

The chain recombines TRBV20-1 with TRBJ1-4; D not certain. With 0 bases removed from V and 6 bases from J, the gap between germline ends came to 17 bases. CDR1 DFQATT and CDR2 SNEGSKA come from the germline V gene (reference sequence). The CDR3 consists of 16 residues. CDR3 protein: CSARDLLREKYEKLFF. DNA for the CDR3: TGCAGTGCTAGAGATCTTCTTAGGGAAAAGTATGAAAAACTGTTTTTT.

This clonotype was seen a few times. This chain connects TRBV20-1 to TRBJ2-7, with 11 bases aligning to TRBD2. V shed 0 bases and J 3 bases; nucleotides not matched to a gene: 7. The CDR3 has 16 amino acids. The V gene's germline CDR1 is DFQATT and CDR2 SNEGSKA (reference sequence). CDR3 sequence (DNA): TGCAGTGCTAGAGAGGCACTAGCGGGAGAGATCTACGAGCAGTACTTC. This translates into CSAREALAGEIYEQYF.

This clonotype has more than one count but fewer than ten. The chain links TRBV12-3 or TRBV12-4 to TRBJ2-3; D may match TRBD1 or TRBD2 (5 bases each). V lost 2 bases and J 3 bases, leaving 15 bases between the germline ends. This CDR3 region has 16 residues. DNA of the CDR3: TGTGCCAGCAGTTTATGGTCCCAGGGAGTGACAGATACGCAGTATTTT. It translates to CASSLWSQGVTDTQYF.